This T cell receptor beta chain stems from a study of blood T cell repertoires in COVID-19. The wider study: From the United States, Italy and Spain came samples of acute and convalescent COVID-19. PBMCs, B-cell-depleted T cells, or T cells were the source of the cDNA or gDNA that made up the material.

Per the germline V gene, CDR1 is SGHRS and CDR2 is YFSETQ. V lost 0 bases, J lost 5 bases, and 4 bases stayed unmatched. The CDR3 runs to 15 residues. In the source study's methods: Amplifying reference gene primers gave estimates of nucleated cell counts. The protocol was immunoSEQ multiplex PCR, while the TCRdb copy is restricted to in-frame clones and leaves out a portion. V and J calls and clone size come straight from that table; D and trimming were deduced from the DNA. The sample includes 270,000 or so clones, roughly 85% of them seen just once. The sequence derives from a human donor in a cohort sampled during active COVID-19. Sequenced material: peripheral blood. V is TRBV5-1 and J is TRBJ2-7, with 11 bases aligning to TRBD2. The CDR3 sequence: CASSLVGTSGDEQYF. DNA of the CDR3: TGCGCCAGCAGCTTGGTGGGGACTAGCGGTGACGAGCAGTACTTC. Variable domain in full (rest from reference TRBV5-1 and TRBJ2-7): KAGVTQTPRYLIKTRGQQVTLSCSPISGHRSVSWYQQTPGQGLQFLFEYFSETQRNKGNFPGRFSGRQFSNSRSEMNVSTLELGDSALYLCASSLVGTSGDEQYFGPGTRLTVT.